This T cell receptor beta chain is drawn from a study of cytomegalovirus exposure and HLA in healthy donors (dated by TCRdb to 2016 to 2017). Study-level background: An earlier analysis of several hundred of the donors reported 250 to 350 Gb of sequence data and 95 million to 130 million unique TCR beta sequences obtained from about 180 million T cells. To predict cytomegalovirus infection status, the study brought together high-throughput TCR immunosequencing, statistical association of individual TCRs with disease status, and machine learning. A separate validation cohort of some 130 different subjects was used in addition to the approximately 700-subject first cohort. In a later analysis, previously published TCR beta repertoires from more than 500 donors were re-analyzed and high-resolution HLA genotyping was added so that TCR occurrence patterns could be studied. The study was designed to test whether signatures of past pathogen exposure could be identified by cataloging public T cell receptors. Because of strong linkage in the cohort, roughly 5 DR-DQ haplotypes were treated as single units for association and clustering. The study profiled the T cell repertoires of 666 subjects by immunosequencing and related them to cytomegalovirus serostatus. HLA typing covered class I and class II loci at four-digit resolution. The number of donors typed differed by locus, with 629-630 for A, B, C, DRB1 and DQB1, approximately 500 for DQA1, 600 to 610 for DPA1, and around 460 for DPB1. Rather than drawing on any new phenotypic data, the later analysis identified candidate immune exposures from TCR beta sequences and the way those sequences occurred across donors. A later genetic analysis took genome-wide SNP genotypes for about 60% of the roughly 670 donors and used that subset as a discovery cohort. In an earlier analysis of 500 to 650 of the donors, high-throughput TCR beta sequencing was used to judge whether each TCR beta V gene segment behaved as functional or pseudogenic. Across 398 genotyped donors of the cohort, an average of about 240,000 unique TCR beta nucleotide sequences per donor were sequenced, and roughly 17% of those sequences were non-productive. Donor age, sex, ethnicity and CMV serostatus were compiled alongside the repertoire data. Every discovery cohort repertoire had been produced on one sequencing platform. Of the roughly 420 genotyped donors, 81% were placed in the genetic ancestry cluster associated with self-reported Caucasian donors. An early release covering 550 to 700 HLA-typed donors comprised roughly 300 gigabases of sequencing data and approximately 80 million unique TCR sequences.

General findings and caveats noted by the study authors: A group of highly shared sequence variants was considered likely to be a technical artifact of the sequencing pipeline. Sequencing depth was assumed to be roughly uniform across donors in the presence/absence analyses, though that assumption may not hold. The classifier was reported to diagnose cytomegalovirus status with high specificity and sensitivity in both the original and validation cohorts. A further reported finding was that TCR beta sequences accurately predicted the HLA-A and HLA-B alleles for most subjects in the first cohort. A few of the identified cytomegalovirus-associated TCR beta chains were confirmed in vitro to be specific for cytomegalovirus antigens. While some public TCRs were present in many individuals, most TCR sequences turned up only very rarely across donors. Only TCR beta chains were sequenced in this cohort, and the absence of alpha or paired-chain data limited detectable features. In the study, approximately 150 TCR beta chains were listed as associated with cytomegalovirus. An association between a missense DCLRE1C variant and V-gene and J-gene trimming of TCR beta chains was found in a later genetic analysis and replicated in an independent cohort. The authors suggested that the approach could potentially be generalized to other disease states and immunological phenotypes. CMV serostatus was the only immune exposure information available for the cohort. A later analysis reported that several top co-occurrence clusters appeared linked to parvovirus B19, influenza, CMV and Epstein-Barr virus. An earlier analysis of around 600 of the donors showed that most TCR beta V segments appeared in productive rearrangements either about 87% or about 30% of the time, which broadly matched IMGT annotations. Assigning TCR associations to individual alleles was difficult when HLA alleles, especially DR and DQ, strongly co-occurred. Because counts were too low, roughly 17 rarely observed V segments, including chromosome 9 orphons, were left out of the earlier analysis of some 640 of the donors. In a later analysis, most CMV-associated TCR beta chains were found to appear HLA-restricted, with HLA associations seemingly driven largely by CMV exposure. According to a later genetic analysis, donors in an Asian-associated ancestry cluster had fewer N-insertions in productive TCRs than the approximately 670-donor mean. In a later analysis, HLA-associated TCR beta chains were found to be more clonally expanded and to have lower generation probabilities than equally common non-associated chains. In a later analysis, about 17,000 TCR beta sequences were associated with specific HLA alleles at a false discovery rate of 0.05. Because HLA typing was unavailable for some donors at each locus, only the typed subset was used in association tests. The 87-base-pair reads could not distinguish some IMGT-functional V segments, including TRBV6-2 and TRBV6-3, so those segments were excluded. Correlated functional status among segregating V segments might be attributable to linkage disequilibrium, but an unknown experimental factor could not be ruled out. In a later analysis, the rate of TCR association differed among HLA loci, with DRB1 alleles having the most associated TCRs and HLA-C alleles having the fewest.

Here V drops 6 bases and J drops 3 bases, and the junction holds 3 bases not matched to any gene. The CDR3, from cysteine to phenylalanine, totals 13 residues. Only the CDR3 DNA is retained, 39 bases long and in frame from the first base. Based on the germline V gene (reference sequence), the CDR1 and CDR2 sequences are LNHDA and SQIVND. The cohort consisted of 670 or so healthy bone marrow donors. Cohort members were all nominally healthy when sampled, although unrecorded immune exposures were likely present. The donor was CMV seropositive and belonged to the group of more than 250 seropositive cohort members. A peripheral blood sample was collected from each donor, and TCR beta sequencing was performed on peripheral blood mononuclear cells. Genomic DNA extraction from the blood cell samples was performed with the Qiagen DNeasy Blood Extraction Kit. Worth noting for this clone: Its antigen is not yet known. It has no much larger one-base neighbor in the sample; base qualities were not kept.

Libraries were prepared through the immunoSEQ multiplex PCR assay. The multiplex PCR relied on a mix of 60 forward primers for TCR Vbeta segments and 13 reverse primers for TCR Jbeta segments. A multiplex PCR assay on genomic DNA amplified the CDR3 region of rearranged TCR beta genes. The Illumina HiSeq System was used to sequence the amplified TCR beta libraries as 87-base-pair reads. The paper's data handling went like this. A later analysis tallied around 80 million unique TCR beta chains across the 700 or so repertoires, and some 10 million of those chains were shared by two or more donors. Raw reads were error-corrected and collapsed into unique sequences by a nearest-neighbor algorithm in which closely related sequences were merged to remove PCR and sequencing errors. CDR3 sequences were aligned to IMGT reference sequences to assign V, D and J gene segments. For a sequence to be retained, a match of at least six nucleotides to both a V gene segment and a J gene segment was required. Rearrangements were called productive when the CDR3 lacked stop codons and stayed in frame with V and J; all others were non-productive. CDR3 was defined according to IMGT convention as the region running from the second conserved V-encoded cysteine to the conserved J-encoded phenylalanine. The earlier analysis of some 550 of the donors excluded any sequence lacking an unambiguous match to a single V gene segment. In an earlier analysis of about 590 of the donors, a V segment was called functional when productive rearrangements were above 56.7%, and segregating when the standard deviation between donors exceeded 5%. A statistical classification framework was built for diagnosing cytomegalovirus status from the catalog of TCR beta chain sequences. In a later analysis, TCR nucleotide sequences were compared against IMGT/GENE-DB human TR gene sequences so that V and J genes could be assigned. Using the TCRdist pipeline, a later analysis assigned CDR3 sequences along with most-parsimonious VDJ recombination scenarios. In a later analysis, every TCR beta chain was defined by the combination of its CDR3 amino acid sequence and its V-gene family, and reads without a unique V-gene family were dropped. To address suspected cross-contamination and a sequencing artifact, a later analysis removed a few hundred highly shared, low-generation-probability nucleotide sequences. In a later analysis, a clonal expansion index was calculated for each public chain from normalized within-repertoire ranks of inferred template counts. In a later analysis, generation probabilities were computed with a VDJ recombination model fitted to out-of-frame rearrangements, and the resulting probabilities were checked against IGoR. In a later analysis, hypergeometric tests were used to score TCR-TCR, TCR-HLA and TCR-CMV co-occurrence, with a repertoire-size bias correction applied to TCR pairs. A later analysis estimated false discovery rates by permuting HLA or CMV assignments 20 times. In a later analysis, co-occurring TCRs were grouped using DBSCAN, and TCRdist sequence similarity was added for clustering within HLA-allele-positive subsets. Repertoires with fewer than 30,000 or more than 120,000 public chains, plus five repertoires with anomalous nucleotide sharing, were excluded from co-occurrence clustering. The source is immuneACCESS, and TCRdb retained only in-frame sequences with V and J called. Part of the clones is not carried over; for the studies checked, unresolved V genes explain less than half of this, and the remainder is unexplained. The V and J calls and clone size are taken from that table; D and trimming were inferred from the DNA. Within this sample are some 150,000 clones, with 64% of them counted one time only. The ten largest clones capture around 3% of the sample.

The rearranged chain carries TRBV19 and TRBJ2-7; the junction holds 9 bases that match TRBD2. Source material: PBMCs. This receptor was obtained from a woman in her 30s in good health and CMV-seropositive. The CDR3 is CASRFSGSYEQYF. Read as DNA, the sequence is TGTGCCAGTAGGTTTAGCGGGAGCTACGAGCAGTACTTC.